This TCR beta chain originates from a study of blood T cell repertoires in COVID-19. Study-wide background: Collection of acute and convalescent COVID-19 samples took place in the United States, Italy and Spain. PBMCs, B-cell-depleted T cells, or T cells were the source of the cDNA or gDNA that made up the material.

CDR1 and CDR2 (germline): LGHDT, YNNKEL (reference sequence). The CDR3 is 14 residues long. Unmatched junction bases numbered 6, after V lost 6 bases and J lost 8 bases. Only in-frame clones appear in the TCRdb table, and some are missing; sequencing was by immunoSEQ multiplex PCR. The top ten hold 7.1% of the sample, which has about 240,000 clones, roughly 86% seen once. The sample consisted of peripheral blood. The chain is built from TRBV3-1 (or the pseudogene TRBV3-2) and TRBJ1-6, with 8 bases aligning to TRBD1. This TCR was sampled from a woman aged 65 to 85 with active or convalescent COVID-19. Here the CDR3 reads CASSGQGIHSPLHF. The CDR3 nucleotides are TGTGCCAGCAGTGGACAGGGAATCCATTCACCCCTCCACTTT.